The 16 T cell receptor beta chains presented below share a single source sample, sequenced in a study of regulatory T cells in long-lasting Graves disease. Library construction for TCR beta used iRepertoire HTBI primers and Arm-PCR of CDR3 regions. Via MiXCR, TCRdb re-called the multiplex PCR reads, giving one row per CDR3 protein. The top ten hold 7% to 9% of the sample, which has about 470,000 distinct CDR3 sequences, around a fifth seen once. Regarding time point: persistent/refractory GD, antithyroid drugs over 5 years with positive TRAb. Making the TCR library involved RNA that had been extracted from PBMCs. This material consisted of peripheral blood mononuclear cells (PBMCs), taken when the disease was refractory, from a patient treated with antithyroid drugs. Receptors were obtained from a female donor with Graves disease.

V gene TRBV10-3 combines with J gene TRBJ1-5, with 9 bases identical to TRBD1. Per the germline V gene, CDR1 is ENHRY and CDR2 is SYGVKD. V lost 6 bases to trimming and J lost 4 bases; unmatched junction nucleotides: 1. This CDR3 is built from 13 residues. The CDR3 region is CAIRGQGNQPQHF. CDR3 DNA: TGTGCCATCAGGGGACAGGGTAATCAGCCCCAGCATTTT.

This clonotype was counted many times. The chain couples TRBV27 to TRBJ2-4; no definite D call. Germline V lookup: CDR1 MNHEY, CDR2 SMNVEV (reference sequence). CDR3 length equals 13 residues. Trimming took off 3 bases at V and 8 bases at J, with 11 bases between the two ends. CDR3 DNA: TGTGCCAGCAGTTTGGTCCTGGCAGACATTCAGTACTTC. Amino acids: CASSLVLADIQYF.

The table lists this clonotype with many counts. The chain has TRBV5-1 and TRBJ1-1; D is unclear. CDR3 length: 13 residues. Germline V gene lookup returns CDR1 SGHRS and CDR2 YFSETQ. The V end lost 6 bases, the J end lost 1 base, and 10 bases lay between the germline ends. The chain's CDR3 is CASTDTANTEAFF. CDR3 sequence (DNA): TGCGCCAGCACAGATACAGCGAACACTGAAGCTTTCTTT.

The chain carries TRBV20-1 and TRBJ2-7; the match to TRBD1 covers 7 bases. The CDR3 sequence is 19 residues long. Germline V CDR1 and CDR2: DFQATT, SNEGSKA (reference sequence). V gave up 3 bases and J gave up 0 bases; unmatched junction bases: 20. CDR3 loop: CSASGPFLSPGQLSYEQYF. The CDR3 region has the DNA TGCAGTGCTAGCGGTCCTTTCCTAAGTCCGGGACAGCTCTCCTACGAGCAGTACTTC.

This clonotype appeared a few times. This may arise from a read error, as a much more abundant clone is one base away. The chain joins TRBV11-3 to TRBJ1-1; D possibly corresponds to TRBD1 (5 bases). Germline V gene lookup returns CDR1 SGHNT and CDR2 YENEEA. The CDR3 extends over 13 amino acids. Deletions cut 6 bases from V and 0 bases from J, with 8 bases between. CDR3 in amino acids: CASRGVLNTEAFF. The CDR3 nucleotides are TGTGCCAGCAGGGGGGTCCTGAACACTGAAGCTTTCTTT.

The chain uses TRBV12-3 or TRBV12-4 and TRBJ2-2; D tentatively reads TRBD1 or TRBD2 (5 bases each). The ends were cut back, 3 bases at V and 2 bases at J, with 19 bases in the middle. CDR3 length: 18 amino acids. The CDR3 region has the DNA TGTGCCAGCAGTTTCCCCCCGGGGCGCGACGGTAACACCGGGGAGCTGTTTTTT. Translated, it gives CASSFPPGRDGNTGELFF.

Many counts were recorded for this clonotype. The chain carries TRBV6-1 and TRBJ2-7; TRBD1 aligns across 7 bases. The CDR3 has 16 residues. V shed 6 bases and J 0 bases; nucleotides not matched to a gene: 11. From germline, CDR1 is MNHNS and CDR2 SASEGT. CDR3 DNA: TGTGCCAGCAGCCCACGGTTCGGGACAGTCTCCTACGAGCAGTACTTC. Protein product: CASSPRFGTVSYEQYF.

The chain is built from TRBV20-1 and TRBJ2-7, with D possibly called TRBD1 or TRBD2 (5 bases each). Looked up from germline, CDR1 is DFQATT and CDR2 is SNEGSKA (reference sequence). The CDR3 consists of 14 residues. The V gene lost 3 bases and the J gene lost 3 bases, with 15 bases spanning the gap. The CDR3 sequence: CSARVRGGIYEQYF. CDR3 bases: TGCAGTGCTAGGGTCCGGGGCGGAATCTACGAGCAGTACTTC.

The rearrangement joins TRBV28 to TRBJ2-5, with 9 positions matching TRBD2. The CDR3 runs 16 residues. Germline V CDR1 and CDR2: MDHEN, SYDVKM. The junction had 6 bases not matched to a gene; V was cut back by 2 bases and J by 2 bases. The CDR3 is CASSLGASGIQETQYF. As DNA, the CDR3 is TGTGCCAGCAGTTTAGGGGCTAGCGGGATACAAGAGACCCAGTACTTC.

This clonotype was observed a handful of times. This chain uses TRBV13 with TRBJ2-7; D gene unclear. Germline loops: CDR1 PRHDT, CDR2 FYEKMQ (reference sequence). V was cut by 0 bases and J by 1 base, with 10 bases left in between. The CDR3 sequence is 15 residues long. The CDR3 DNA sequence: TGTGCCAGCAGCTTAGGCAGGTGGGGATCCTACGAGCAGTACTTC. Amino acids: CASSLGRWGSYEQYF. The whole variable domain, remainder taken from reference TRBV13 and TRBJ2-7, is AAGVIQSPRHLIKEKRETATLKCYPIPRHDTVYWYQQGPGQDPQFLISFYEKMQSDKGSIPDRFSAQQFSDYHSELNMSSLELGDSALYFCASSLGRWGSYEQYFGPGTRLTVT.

This clonotype appeared a few times. V usage is TRBV7-2 and J usage is TRBJ2-5; 8 bases map to TRBD1. The J segment lost 4 bases and the V segment lost 4 bases, leaving 5 bases of the junction unmatched. The CDR3 is 14 residues long. CDR1 is SGHTA and CDR2 is FQGNSA in the germline V gene. CDR3 nucleotides: TGTGCCAGCAGCTCGGACAGGGTTCTAGAGACCCAGTACTTC. The encoded protein is CASSSDRVLETQYF.

This clonotype was seen many times. V is TRBV6-1 and J is TRBJ1-1; weak D call: TRBD1 (6 bases). Trimming stripped 6 bases from V and 8 bases from J, with 13 bases between. CDR1 is MNHNS and CDR2 is SASEGT in the germline V gene. The CDR3 sequence is 12 residues long. CDR3 in amino acids: CASRDRGAEAFF. The CDR3 DNA reads TGTGCCAGCAGGGACCGGGGGGCCGAAGCTTTCTTT.

V gene TRBV2 combines with J gene TRBJ2-5; tentatively, D is TRBD2 (7 bases). The CDR3 runs 14 residues. Trimming shortened V by 6 bases and J by 5 bases, and 16 bases separated the two germline ends. The germline CDR1 and CDR2 sequences are SNHLY and FYNNEI. CDR3 loop: CASRGGTQLETQYF. As DNA, the CDR3 is TGTGCCAGCAGGGGGGGGACACAGCTGGAGACCCAGTACTTC.

Worth noting for this clonotype: This could be a read error, since a much larger clone is one nucleotide away. The gene calls are TRBV6-4 and TRBJ1-4, with TRBD1 as a possible D gene (6 bases). Germline V gene lookup returns CDR1 MRHNA and CDR2 SNTAGT. The CDR3 extends over 14 amino acids. The CDR3 sequence: CASSYGQGNEKLLF. The CDR3 region has the DNA TGTGCCAGCAGTTACGGGCAGGGGAATGAAAAACTGTTGTTT.

This clonotype was counted many times. V gene TRBV29-1 combines with J gene TRBJ2-4; 7 bases line up with TRBD2. The CDR3 spans 17 residues. V lost 0 bases, J lost 6 bases, and 14 bases stayed unmatched. Looked up from germline, CDR1 is SQVTM and CDR2 is ANQGSEA. DNA of the CDR3: TGCAGCGTTGAAGATCGAGCTAGCGGCAGATGGGGAAACATTCAGTACTTC. Translation gives CSVEDRASGRWGNIQYF.

This clonotype occurred many times. The chain links TRBV12-3 or TRBV12-4 to TRBJ2-7; D gene ambiguous. Trimming pared 6 bases from V and 3 bases from J, leaving 9 bases between. This CDR3 region has 12 residues. CDR3 coding DNA: TGTGCCAGCAGCTCTGGGCGCTACGAGCAGTACTTC. This codes for CASSSGRYEQYF.